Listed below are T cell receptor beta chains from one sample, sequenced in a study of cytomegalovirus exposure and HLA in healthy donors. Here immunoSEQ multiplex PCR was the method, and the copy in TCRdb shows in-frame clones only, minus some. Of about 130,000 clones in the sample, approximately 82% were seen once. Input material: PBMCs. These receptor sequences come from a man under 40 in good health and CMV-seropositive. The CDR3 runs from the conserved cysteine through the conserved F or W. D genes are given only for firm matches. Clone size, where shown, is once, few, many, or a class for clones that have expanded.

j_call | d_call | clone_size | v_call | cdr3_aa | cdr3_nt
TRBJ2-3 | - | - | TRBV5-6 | CASNVAPFSTDTQYF | TGTGCCAGCAATGTAGCGCCCTTTAGCACAGATACGCAGTATTTT
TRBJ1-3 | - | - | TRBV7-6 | CASSLVAGRGSGNTIYF | TGTGCCAGCAGCTTAGTGGCGGGACGCGGCTCTGGAAACACCATATATTTT
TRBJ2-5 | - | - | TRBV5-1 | CASSLGRGKAQYF | TGCGCCAGCAGCTTGGGCCGCGGGAAGGCCCAGTACTTC
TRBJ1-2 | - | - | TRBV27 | CASSFIGGANYGYTF | TGTGCCAGCAGTTTTATCGGGGGGGCTAACTATGGCTACACCTTC
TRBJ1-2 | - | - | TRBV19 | CASTHQGVSGNGYTF | TGTGCCAGTACTCACCAGGGTGTTAGTGGGAATGGCTACACCTTC
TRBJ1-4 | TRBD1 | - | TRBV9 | CASSSGQGVVEKLFF | TGTGCCAGCAGCTCCGGACAGGGGGTAGTAGAAAAACTGTTTTTT
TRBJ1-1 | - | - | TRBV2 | CASSQGIGSAPEAFF | TGTGCCAGCAGCCAGGGGATTGGTTCAGCGCCTGAAGCTTTCTTT
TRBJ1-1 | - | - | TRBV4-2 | CASSPRRGGNTEAFF | TGTGCCAGCAGCCCCAGGAGGGGGGGAAACACTGAAGCTTTCTTT
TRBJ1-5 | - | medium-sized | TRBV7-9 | CASSKVGGNNQPQHF | TGTGCCAGCAGCAAAGTGGGAGGGAACAATCAGCCCCAGCATTTT
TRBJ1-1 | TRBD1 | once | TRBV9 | CASSVGGDRGDTEAFF | TGTGCCAGCAGCGTGGGCGGAGACAGGGGGGATACTGAAGCTTTCTTT
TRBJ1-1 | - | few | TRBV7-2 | CASSPWYRGPNTEAFF | TGTGCCAGCAGCCCCTGGTATAGGGGCCCCAACACTGAAGCTTTCTTT
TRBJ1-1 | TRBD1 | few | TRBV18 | CASSPQGQGTEAFF | TGTGCCAGCTCACCACAGGGACAGGGGACTGAAGCTTTCTTT
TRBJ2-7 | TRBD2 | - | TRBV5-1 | CASSLAGGGGPTYEQYF | TGCGCCAGCAGCTTGGCAGGCGGGGGAGGGCCCACCTACGAGCAGTACTTC
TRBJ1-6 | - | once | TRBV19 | CASSIGTANNSPLHF | TGTGCCAGTAGTATAGGTACAGCTAATAATTCACCCCTCCACTTT
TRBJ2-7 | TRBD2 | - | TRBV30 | CAWSGSGRTEQYF | TGTGCCTGGAGTGGTAGCGGGAGAACAGAGCAGTACTTC
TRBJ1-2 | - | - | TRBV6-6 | CASSYSQETFLYGYTF | TGTGCCAGCAGTTACTCGCAGGAAACGTTCCTTTATGGCTACACCTTC
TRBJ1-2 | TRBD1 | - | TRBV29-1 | CSVENLTGSYGYTF | TGCAGCGTTGAAAACCTGACAGGGTCTTATGGCTACACCTTC
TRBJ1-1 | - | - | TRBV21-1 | CASSNQSRGRERPNTEAFF | TGTGCCAGCAGCAATCAATCTAGGGGGAGGGAGCGACCGAACACTGAAGCTTTCTTT
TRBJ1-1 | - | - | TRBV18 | CASSPSVRGTEAFF | TGTGCCAGCTCCCCCTCAGTTAGGGGGACTGAAGCTTTCTTT
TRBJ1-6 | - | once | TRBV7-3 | CASSFVTVSPLHF | TGTGCCAGCAGCTTCGTGACAGTATCACCCCTCCACTTT
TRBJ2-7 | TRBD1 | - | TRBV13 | CASSDGTGGQYF | TGTGCCAGCAGCGACGGGACAGGGGGGCAGTACTTC
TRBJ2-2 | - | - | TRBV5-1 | CASTRTGDTGELFF | TGCGCCAGCACCCGGACGGGGGACACCGGGGAGCTGTTTTTT
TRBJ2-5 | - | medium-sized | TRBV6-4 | CASSQSTSPGETQYF | TGTGCCAGCAGTCAGTCCACTAGCCCAGGAGAGACCCAGTACTTC
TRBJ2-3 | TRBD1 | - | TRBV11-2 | CASSPGTGRTDTQYF | TGTGCCAGCAGCCCCGGGACAGGGCGGACAGATACGCAGTATTTT
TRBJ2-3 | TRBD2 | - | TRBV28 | CASSSGGRDTQYF | TGTGCCAGCAGTTCCGGGGGGAGGGATACGCAGTATTTT
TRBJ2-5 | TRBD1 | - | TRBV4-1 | CASSQDRDRGSETQYF | TGCGCCAGCAGCCAAGATCGGGACAGGGGGTCGGAGACCCAGTACTTC
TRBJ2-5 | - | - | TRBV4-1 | CASSQVEETQYF | TGCGCCAGCAGCCAAGTGGAGGAGACCCAGTACTTC
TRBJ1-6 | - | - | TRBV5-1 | CASSLDGNRDSPLHF | TGCGCCAGCAGCTTGGACGGGAACAGGGATTCACCCCTCCACTTT
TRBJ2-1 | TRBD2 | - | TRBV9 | CASSVISGRANEQFF | TGTGCCAGCAGCGTAATCAGCGGGAGGGCCAATGAGCAGTTCTTC
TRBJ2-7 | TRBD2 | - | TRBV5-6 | CASSLFASGYEQYF | TGTGCCAGCAGCTTGTTTGCTAGCGGCTACGAGCAGTACTTC
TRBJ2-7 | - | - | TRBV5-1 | CASSLPGRGHSYEQYF | TGCGCCAGCAGCTTGCCCGGCAGGGGTCACTCCTACGAGCAGTACTTC
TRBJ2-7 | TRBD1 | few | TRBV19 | CASRTGDYEQYF | TGTGCCAGTAGGACAGGGGACTACGAGCAGTACTTC
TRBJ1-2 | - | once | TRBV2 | CASSVQAYGYTF | TGTGCCAGCAGTGTACAGGCTTATGGCTACACCTTC
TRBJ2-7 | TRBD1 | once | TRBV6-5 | CASRKTGVWEQYF | TGTGCCAGCAGGAAGACAGGGGTCTGGGAGCAGTACTTC
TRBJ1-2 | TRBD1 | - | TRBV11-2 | CASSSYRGSKGNYGYTF | TGTGCCAGCAGCTCCTACAGGGGGTCAAAGGGAAACTATGGCTACACCTTC
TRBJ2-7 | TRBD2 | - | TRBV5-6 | CASSTRRAGGFEQYF | TGTGCCAGCAGCACCCGCCGAGCGGGAGGGTTTGAGCAGTACTTC
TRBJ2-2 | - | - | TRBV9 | CASSVAVGGTGELFF | TGTGCCAGCAGCGTAGCTGTGGGGGGAACCGGGGAGCTGTTTTTT
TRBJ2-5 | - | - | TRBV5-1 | CASSFEQESQYF | TGCGCCAGCAGCTTCGAGCAAGAAAGCCAGTACTTC
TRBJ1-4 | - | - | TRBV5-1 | CASSLQGQLNEKLFF | TGCGCCAGCAGCCTGCAGGGACAACTAAATGAAAAACTGTTTTTT
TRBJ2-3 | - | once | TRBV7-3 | CASSSQGTSTDTQYF | TGTGCCAGCAGCTCACAGGGGACTAGCACAGATACGCAGTATTTT
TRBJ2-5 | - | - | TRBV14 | CASSLVDSSRQTQYF | TGTGCCAGCAGCCTAGTGGACTCTAGCAGACAGACCCAGTACTTC
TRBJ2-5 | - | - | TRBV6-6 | CASSEQGREETQYF | TGTGCCAGCAGTGAGCAGGGCCGGGAGGAGACCCAGTACTTC
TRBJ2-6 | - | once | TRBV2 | CASSGGLKLGANVLTF | TGTGCCAGCAGTGGGGGACTTAAACTCGGGGCCAACGTCCTGACTTTC
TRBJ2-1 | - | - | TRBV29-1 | CSGEIRSYNEQFF | TGCAGCGGGGAGATCAGATCCTACAATGAGCAGTTCTTC